Listed below are T cell receptor beta chains from one sample, sequenced in a study of patients and donors after allogeneic stem cell transplantation. TCRdb passed the RT-PCR reads through MiXCR, listing each CDR3 protein once. In the table there are roughly 960,000 distinct CDR3 sequences, approximately 19% of which are singletons. The sample consisted of blood, either unsorted or a sorted T cell fraction (not recorded which). The receptor source for this set is a human donor who was either an allogeneic HSCT recipient or a stem cell or donor lymphocyte infusion donor (not recorded which). It is not recorded whose cells these are; they may come from a transplant donor. The CDR3 runs from the conserved cysteine through the conserved F or W. A D gene is named only where the DNA matches it firmly. The listing skips clone size in some rows; elsewhere it reads once, few, many or a size class.

TRBD2	TRBV7-9	TRBJ2-4	few	CASSLEAGAKNIQYF	TGTGCCAGCAGCTTAGAAGCGGGGGCCAAAAACATTCAGTACTTC
NA	TRBV6-1	TRBJ2-7	NA	CASSPVSAGSYEQYF	TGTGCCAGCAGTCCCGTTTCGGCGGGGTCCTACGAGCAGTACTTC
TRBD1	TRBV5-1	TRBJ2-3	few	CASRSLQGRMTDTQYF	TGCGCCAGCAGATCCCTACAGGGGAGAATGACAGATACGCAGTATTTT
TRBD2	TRBV20-1	TRBJ2-7	NA	CSAGPKTSGVHEQYF	TGCAGTGCTGGGCCGAAGACTAGCGGAGTTCACGAGCAGTACTTC
NA	TRBV7-9	TRBJ1-2	few	CASSLDIRFRNAYTF	TGTGCCAGCAGCTTAGATATCCGGTTTAGAAATGCCTACACCTTC
NA	TRBV30	TRBJ1-2	NA	CAWSPGRGYTF	TGTGCCTGGAGTCCGGGACGGGGCTACACCTTC
NA	TRBV10-3	TRBJ2-1	many	CAISDGGEQFF	TGTGCCATCAGTGATGGGGGTGAGCAGTTCTTC
NA	TRBV12-3/TRBV12-4	TRBJ2-1	many	CASSHLQGTGNEQFF	TGTGCCAGCAGTCACCTACAGGGTACAGGTAATGAGCAGTTCTTC
NA	TRBV7-3	TRBJ2-5	NA	CASSSDPRETQYF	TGTGCCAGCAGCTCCGACCCCAGGGAGACCCAGTACTTC
NA	TRBV12-3/TRBV12-4	TRBJ1-6	few	CASSLAPGRFNSPLHF	TGTGCCAGCAGTTTAGCGCCGGGACGCTTCAATTCACCCCTCCACTTT
NA	TRBV12-3/TRBV12-4	TRBJ2-4	many	CASSLKPKNIQYF	TGTGCCAGCAGCCTTAAGCCCAAAAACATTCAGTACTTC
TRBD1	TRBV5-6	TRBJ2-5	few	CASSVRTGLETQYF	TGTGCCAGCAGCGTCCGGACAGGGCTGGAGACCCAGTACTTC
NA	TRBV20-1	TRBJ1-1	NA	CSTPLTRGTEAFF	TGCAGTACTCCCTTAACGAGGGGGACTGAAGCTTTCTTT
NA	TRBV5-6	TRBJ2-5	few	CASSFFRRQETQYF	TGTGCCAGCAGCTTTTTTCGCCGTCAAGAGACCCAGTACTTC
NA	TRBV15	TRBJ2-7	NA	CATSRDLGHYEQYF	TGTGCCACCAGCAGAGATCTTGGACACTACGAGCAGTACTTC
NA	TRBV20-1	TRBJ2-1	NA	CSATAGSGGNEQFF	TGCAGTGCTACCGCAGGGTCTGGAGGGAATGAGCAGTTCTTC
NA	TRBV27	TRBJ1-2	NA	CASSLSPLGPTLYGYTF	TGTGCCAGCAGTTTATCCCCCTTAGGTCCGACCCTCTATGGCTACACCTTC
TRBD1	TRBV6-2/TRBV6-3	TRBJ2-7	few	CASSYSWTGTVHEQYF	TGTGCCAGCAGTTACTCGTGGACCGGGACAGTCCACGAGCAGTACTTC
NA	TRBV7-7	TRBJ2-1	many	CASSQSTYYNEQFF	TGTGCCAGCAGCCAATCAACCTATTACAATGAGCAGTTCTTC